These T cell receptor beta chains were read from a single sample in a study of shared clonotypes between healthy human individuals. Clones were read by immunoSEQ multiplex PCR, and TCRdb kept only the in-frame ones, dropping some. The repertoire holds about 1.1 million clones, with approximately 80% as singletons. Material for sequencing was memory CD4+ T cells from PBMCs. The receptors derive from a man between 18 and 29 years old in good health. Some clones in this sample may be carry-over from other donors' samples. Both conserved end residues are part of each CDR3. The order of the fields is J gene, clone size, D gene, V gene, CDR3 protein, CDR3 DNA. A D gene is named only where the DNA matches it firmly. Where a row states a size, it is once, few, many or the class of an expanded clone; other rows omit it.

j_gene: TRBJ1-4; abundance: .; d_gene: TRBD1; v_gene: TRBV28; CDR3aa: CASSLYQGAREKLFF; CDR3nt: TGTGCCAGCAGTTTATACCAGGGGGCGCGCGAAAAACTGTTTTTT
j_gene: TRBJ2-7; abundance: .; d_gene: .; v_gene: TRBV5-1; CDR3aa: CASRGQGSSYEQYF; CDR3nt: TGCGCCAGCAGGGGGCAGGGGAGCTCCTACGAGCAGTACTTC
j_gene: TRBJ2-6; abundance: .; d_gene: .; v_gene: TRBV19; CDR3aa: CASSYTGSGANVLTF; CDR3nt: TGTGCCAGTAGTTATACAGGGTCTGGGGCCAACGTCCTGACTTTC
j_gene: TRBJ2-1; abundance: .; d_gene: TRBD2; v_gene: TRBV28; CDR3aa: CASSFLTSGGEVFF; CDR3nt: TGTGCCAGCAGTTTCCTGACTAGCGGTGGAGAGGTGTTCTTC
j_gene: TRBJ1-2; abundance: .; d_gene: .; v_gene: TRBV7-2; CDR3aa: CASSGGGDYGYTF; CDR3nt: TGTGCCAGCAGCGGAGGAGGGGACTATGGCTACACCTTC
j_gene: TRBJ2-5; abundance: once; d_gene: TRBD1; v_gene: TRBV18; CDR3aa: CASSPPSGQGQETQYF; CDR3nt: TGTGCCAGCTCACCACCGTCAGGACAGGGGCAAGAGACCCAGTACTTC
j_gene: TRBJ2-3; abundance: few; d_gene: TRBD2; v_gene: TRBV5-3; CDR3aa: CARSLYGLAGVIPDTQYF; CDR3nt: TGTGCCAGAAGCTTATACGGACTAGCGGGAGTCATCCCAGATACGCAGTATTTT
j_gene: TRBJ2-5; abundance: once; d_gene: .; v_gene: TRBV6-5; CDR3aa: CASSFNKGETQYF; CDR3nt: TGTGCCAGCAGTTTTAACAAAGGAGAGACCCAGTACTTC
j_gene: TRBJ1-4; abundance: .; d_gene: .; v_gene: TRBV9; CDR3aa: CASSSGGGVEKLFF; CDR3nt: TGTGCCAGCAGCTCCGGAGGGGGAGTAGAAAAACTGTTTTTT
j_gene: TRBJ2-6; abundance: .; d_gene: .; v_gene: TRBV6-5; CDR3aa: CAAGGLGANVLTF; CDR3nt: TGTGCCGCTGGAGGGCTGGGGGCCAACGTCCTGACTTTC
j_gene: TRBJ2-7; abundance: .; d_gene: .; v_gene: TRBV5-4; CDR3aa: CASSLDGGGQYF; CDR3nt: TGTGCCAGCAGCTTGGATGGGGGAGGGCAGTACTTC
j_gene: TRBJ1-1; abundance: .; d_gene: .; v_gene: TRBV6-6; CDR3aa: CASSSQGGTEAFF; CDR3nt: TGTGCCAGCAGTTCCCAAGGCGGCACTGAAGCTTTCTTT
j_gene: TRBJ2-3; abundance: .; d_gene: TRBD2; v_gene: TRBV7-9; CDR3aa: CASSLLAGPGNTQYF; CDR3nt: TGTGCCAGCAGCCTACTAGCGGGGCCCGGGAATACGCAGTATTTT
j_gene: TRBJ1-1; abundance: .; d_gene: .; v_gene: TRBV5-1; CDR3aa: CASSPGHITFMNTEAFF; CDR3nt: TGCGCCAGCAGCCCCGGACACATTACCTTCATGAACACTGAAGCTTTCTTT
j_gene: TRBJ2-7; abundance: .; d_gene: TRBD1; v_gene: TRBV5-1; CDR3aa: CASSVGQLTYEQYF; CDR3nt: TGCGCCAGCAGCGTGGGACAGTTAACCTACGAGCAGTACTTC
j_gene: TRBJ2-3; abundance: .; d_gene: .; v_gene: TRBV5-6; CDR3aa: CASSPPPGGSLTDTQYF; CDR3nt: TGTGCCAGCAGCCCTCCCCCGGGTGGGTCTTTAACAGATACGCAGTATTTT
j_gene: TRBJ2-6; abundance: few; d_gene: .; v_gene: TRBV9; CDR3aa: CASSVDPRRSGANVLTF; CDR3nt: TGTGCCAGCAGCGTAGATCCTAGGCGCTCTGGGGCCAACGTCCTGACTTTC
j_gene: TRBJ2-3; abundance: .; d_gene: TRBD2; v_gene: TRBV28; CDR3aa: CASSPIAGVGTDTQYF; CDR3nt: TGTGCCAGCAGTCCAATAGCGGGAGTCGGGACAGATACGCAGTATTTT
j_gene: TRBJ2-1; abundance: .; d_gene: .; v_gene: TRBV7-7; CDR3aa: CASSLAGEDNEQFF; CDR3nt: TGTGCCAGCAGCTTAGCGGGAGAGGACAATGAGCAGTTCTTC
j_gene: TRBJ2-1; abundance: .; d_gene: TRBD2; v_gene: TRBV19; CDR3aa: CASSILLAGEGYNEQFF; CDR3nt: TGTGCCAGTAGTATCTTACTAGCGGGAGAGGGGTACAATGAGCAGTTCTTC
j_gene: TRBJ2-6; abundance: once; d_gene: .; v_gene: TRBV5-8; CDR3aa: CASRTLQGHSGANVLTF; CDR3nt: TGTGCCAGCCGGACCCTCCAGGGTCACTCTGGGGCCAACGTCCTGACTTTC
j_gene: TRBJ1-2; abundance: .; d_gene: TRBD1; v_gene: TRBV27; CDR3aa: CASSLGDRLHYGYTF; CDR3nt: TGTGCCAGCAGTTTAGGGGACAGGCTACACTATGGCTACACCTTC
j_gene: TRBJ2-1; abundance: .; d_gene: TRBD2; v_gene: TRBV5-6; CDR3aa: CASSRRLAGHYNEQFF; CDR3nt: TGTGCCAGCAGCCGAAGACTAGCGGGACACTACAATGAGCAGTTCTTC
j_gene: TRBJ2-7; abundance: .; d_gene: TRBD1; v_gene: TRBV10-1; CDR3aa: CASSIPLGDCGDSSPYEQYF; CDR3nt: TGCGCCAGCAGTATCCCCTTAGGGGATTGTGGGGACAGTTCTCCCTACGAGCAGTACTTC
j_gene: TRBJ2-1; abundance: .; d_gene: .; v_gene: TRBV4-3; CDR3aa: CASSQEWHNEQFF; CDR3nt: TGCGCCAGCAGCCAAGAGTGGCACAATGAGCAGTTCTTC
j_gene: TRBJ1-1; abundance: once; d_gene: .; v_gene: TRBV11-2; CDR3aa: CASSLGAFATEAFF; CDR3nt: TGTGCCAGCAGCTTAGGGGCCTTCGCAACTGAAGCTTTCTTT
j_gene: TRBJ1-1; abundance: .; d_gene: TRBD1; v_gene: TRBV28; CDR3aa: CASRSSGGWNTEAFF; CDR3nt: TGTGCCAGCAGGAGCTCAGGGGGCTGGAACACTGAAGCTTTCTTT
j_gene: TRBJ2-7; abundance: .; d_gene: .; v_gene: TRBV2; CDR3aa: CASMARAGEQYF; CDR3nt: TGTGCCAGCATGGCCAGAGCAGGGGAGCAGTACTTC
j_gene: TRBJ2-5; abundance: .; d_gene: .; v_gene: TRBV7-9; CDR3aa: CASSLNQETQYF; CDR3nt: TGTGCCAGCAGCTTAAACCAAGAGACCCAGTACTTC
j_gene: TRBJ1-3; abundance: few; d_gene: .; v_gene: TRBV25-1; CDR3aa: CASKGRGIIDTIYF; CDR3nt: TGTGCCAGCAAAGGACGGGGGATCATTGACACCATATATTTT
j_gene: TRBJ2-5; abundance: .; d_gene: .; v_gene: TRBV4-1; CDR3aa: CASSPTLPRSETQYF; CDR3nt: TGCGCCAGCAGCCCAACCCTCCCACGGTCAGAGACCCAGTACTTC
j_gene: TRBJ2-2; abundance: once; d_gene: TRBD1; v_gene: TRBV6-6; CDR3aa: CASRSGQRSTGELFF; CDR3nt: TGTGCCAGCAGGTCGGGACAGCGGAGCACCGGGGAGCTGTTTTTT
j_gene: TRBJ2-2; abundance: .; d_gene: TRBD2; v_gene: TRBV14; CDR3aa: CASSRRLAGNTGELFF; CDR3nt: TGTGCCAGCAGCCGTAGACTAGCGGGGAACACCGGGGAGCTGTTTTTT
j_gene: TRBJ1-5; abundance: .; d_gene: .; v_gene: TRBV28; CDR3aa: CASGVGALVDQPQHF; CDR3nt: TGTGCCAGCGGGGTGGGGGCTTTGGTAGATCAGCCCCAGCATTTT
j_gene: TRBJ1-3; abundance: .; d_gene: .; v_gene: TRBV5-1; CDR3aa: CASSLYPGNTIYF; CDR3nt: TGCGCCAGCAGCTTGTACCCAGGTAACACCATATATTTT
j_gene: TRBJ2-7; abundance: few; d_gene: TRBD1; v_gene: TRBV6-6; CDR3aa: CASKGQGSYEQYF; CDR3nt: TGTGCCAGCAAGGGACAGGGATCCTACGAGCAGTACTTC
j_gene: TRBJ1-2; abundance: few; d_gene: .; v_gene: TRBV28; CDR3aa: CASRENNYGYTF; CDR3nt: TGTGCCAGCAGGGAGAATAACTATGGCTACACCTTC
j_gene: TRBJ1-2; abundance: .; d_gene: TRBD1; v_gene: TRBV28; CDR3aa: CASSLVGGDREYGYTF; CDR3nt: TGTGCCAGCAGTTTAGTAGGTGGGGACAGGGAATACGGCTACACCTTC
j_gene: TRBJ2-2; abundance: .; d_gene: .; v_gene: TRBV7-7; CDR3aa: CASSLAPGLGGELFF; CDR3nt: TGTGCCAGCAGCTTAGCCCCGGGGTTGGGCGGGGAGCTGTTTTTT
j_gene: TRBJ2-5; abundance: .; d_gene: TRBD2; v_gene: TRBV5-4; CDR3aa: CASSPEGGRRETQYF; CDR3nt: TGTGCCAGCAGCCCCGAGGGCGGGAGGAGGGAGACCCAGTACTTC
j_gene: TRBJ2-1; abundance: .; d_gene: TRBD1; v_gene: TRBV7-2; CDR3aa: CASSKDRGSYNEQFF; CDR3nt: TGTGCCAGCAGCAAGGACAGGGGGTCCTACAATGAGCAGTTCTTC
j_gene: TRBJ2-3; abundance: .; d_gene: TRBD1; v_gene: TRBV5-4; CDR3aa: CASSLTGTGSDTQYF; CDR3nt: TGTGCCAGCAGCTTAACCGGGACAGGGTCAGATACGCAGTATTTT
j_gene: TRBJ2-7; abundance: .; d_gene: .; v_gene: TRBV7-9; CDR3aa: CASSSYDYEQYF; CDR3nt: TGTGCCAGCAGCTCCTATGATTACGAGCAGTACTTC
j_gene: TRBJ1-1; abundance: .; d_gene: .; v_gene: TRBV29-1; CDR3aa: CSAKRGLSQGDRQPEAFF; CDR3nt: TGCAGCGCCAAAAGAGGTCTCTCCCAAGGGGACCGCCAACCAGAAGCTTTCTTT